This TCR beta chain was retrieved from a study of identical twins. On this clonotype: With a much larger clone just one base away, this may be a read error.

MiXCR, run by TCRdb on the 5' RACE reads, gives a single entry per CDR3 protein. The table has about 690,000 distinct CDR3 sequences, approximately 6.1% seen once. The CDR3 is 15 amino acids. Germline V lookup: CDR1 SGHTA, CDR2 FQGTGA. This chain joins TRBV7-3 and TRBJ2-3; the D gene is possibly TRBD2 (5 bases). The source material was naive T cells sorted from blood. This TCR was recovered from a man between 18 and 29 years old in good health. CDR3 bases: TGTGCCAGCAGCGATCGTGGGTCTAGCACAGATACGCAGTGTTTT. This translates into CASSDRGSSTDTQCF.